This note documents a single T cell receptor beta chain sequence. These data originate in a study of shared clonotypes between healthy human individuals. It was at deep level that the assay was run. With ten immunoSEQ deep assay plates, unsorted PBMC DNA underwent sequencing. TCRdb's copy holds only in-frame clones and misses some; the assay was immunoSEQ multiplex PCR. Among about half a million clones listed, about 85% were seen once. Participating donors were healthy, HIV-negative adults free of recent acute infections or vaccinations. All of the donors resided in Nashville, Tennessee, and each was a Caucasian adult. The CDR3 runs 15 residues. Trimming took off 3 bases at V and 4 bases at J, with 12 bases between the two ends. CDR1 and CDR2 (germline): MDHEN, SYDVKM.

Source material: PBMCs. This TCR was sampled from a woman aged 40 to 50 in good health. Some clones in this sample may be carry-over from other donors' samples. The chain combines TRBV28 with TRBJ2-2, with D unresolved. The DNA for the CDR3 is TGTGCCAGCAGTTTTAGTACAGCCCTCACCGGGGAGCTGTTTTTT. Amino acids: CASSFSTALTGELFF.